The clone carrying this TCR beta chain was found a few times. Its antigen is unidentified. Unmatched junction bases numbered 10, after V lost 6 bases and J lost 5 bases. The CDR3 is 15 residues long. The germline V gene has CDR1 SGHDN and CDR2 FVKESK. Each participant gave about 9.4 milliliters of peripheral blood. The data belong to a study of type 1 and type 2 diabetes patients. Across the study: Across the study, about 20 million paired-end reads were produced. Study-wide results and caveats: Groups were not age- or gender-matched, which may bias interpretation. Some T1D-only expanded clones might appear in more T2D or control samples.

PCR was run on genomic DNA. A primer set of 30 forward and 13 reverse primers amplified the CDR3. MiXCR was run by TCRdb on the multiplex PCR reads, yielding one entry per CDR3 protein. The repertoire holds 250,000 or so distinct CDR3 sequences, with approximately 45% as singletons. The specimen was peripheral blood mononuclear cells (PBMCs). The source is a man aged 18-30 years with type 2 diabetes. J is TRBJ2-1 and V is TRBV14, with 7 nucleotides matching TRBD2. The CDR3 DNA reads as TGTGCCAGCAGGCGGCCGGCGGGAGCTCACAATGAGCAGTTCTTC. Translation: CASRRPAGAHNEQFF. Full variable domain (missing parts from reference TRBV14 and TRBJ2-1): EAGVTQFPSHSVIEKGQTVTLRCDPISGHDNLYWYRRVMGKEIKFLLHFVKESKQDESGMPNNRFLAERTGGTYSTLKVQPAELEDSGVYFCASRRPAGAHNEQFFGPGTRLTVL.